This T cell receptor (beta chain) was obtained from a study of beta chain features in type 1 diabetes. Study-level background: The number of sorted cells examined across all samples was roughly 100,000,000.

Study results and limitations: In patients and controls equally, PCR might favor templates that are shorter.

Isolated RNA was reverse transcribed in full, so expressed TCRB transcripts were sequenced. Some clones are missing from TCRdb's copy, which holds only in-frame ones; the method was immunoSEQ multiplex PCR. The table includes some 400,000 clones, approximately 15% detected once. This clone appeared a few times. Antigen specificity is unknown. The CDR3 runs to 16 residues. V lost 2 bases to trimming and J lost 5 bases; unmatched junction nucleotides: 8. Per germline, CDR1 SGDLS and CDR2 YYNGEE. CD45RO/CCR7/CD25/CD127/CD95/CD27 staining was used to isolate CD4+ naive, central memory, regulatory and stem cell-like memory cells by sorting.

This TCR was recovered from a woman younger than 35 in good health. This chain joins TRBV9 and TRBJ2-1; TRBD1 matches 9 bases. Sequencing was carried out using naive CD4+ T cells from blood. CDR3 bases: TGTGCCAGCAGCGTCCTACCGGGACAGGGAAACAATGAGCAGTTCTTC. Its protein is CASSVLPGQGNNEQFF.